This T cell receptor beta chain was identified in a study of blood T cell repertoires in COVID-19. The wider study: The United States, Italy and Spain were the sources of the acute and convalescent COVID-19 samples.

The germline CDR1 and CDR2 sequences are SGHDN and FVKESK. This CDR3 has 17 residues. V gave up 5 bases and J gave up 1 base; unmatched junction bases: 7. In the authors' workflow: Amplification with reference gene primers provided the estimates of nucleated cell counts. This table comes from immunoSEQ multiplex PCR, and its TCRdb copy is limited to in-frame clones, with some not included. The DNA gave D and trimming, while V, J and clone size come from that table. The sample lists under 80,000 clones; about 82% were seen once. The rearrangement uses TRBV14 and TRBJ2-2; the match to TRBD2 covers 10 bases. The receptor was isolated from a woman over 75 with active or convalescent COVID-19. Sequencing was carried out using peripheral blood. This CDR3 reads CASSTRGLAENTGELFF. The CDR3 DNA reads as TGTGCCAGCAGCACTAGAGGACTAGCGGAGAACACCGGGGAGCTGTTTTTT. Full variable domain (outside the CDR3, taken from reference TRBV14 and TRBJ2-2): EAGVTQFPSHSVIEKGQTVTLRCDPISGHDNLYWYRRVMGKEIKFLLHFVKESKQDESGMPNNRFLAERTGGTYSTLKVQPAELEDSGVYFCASSTRGLAENTGELFFGEGSRLTVL.